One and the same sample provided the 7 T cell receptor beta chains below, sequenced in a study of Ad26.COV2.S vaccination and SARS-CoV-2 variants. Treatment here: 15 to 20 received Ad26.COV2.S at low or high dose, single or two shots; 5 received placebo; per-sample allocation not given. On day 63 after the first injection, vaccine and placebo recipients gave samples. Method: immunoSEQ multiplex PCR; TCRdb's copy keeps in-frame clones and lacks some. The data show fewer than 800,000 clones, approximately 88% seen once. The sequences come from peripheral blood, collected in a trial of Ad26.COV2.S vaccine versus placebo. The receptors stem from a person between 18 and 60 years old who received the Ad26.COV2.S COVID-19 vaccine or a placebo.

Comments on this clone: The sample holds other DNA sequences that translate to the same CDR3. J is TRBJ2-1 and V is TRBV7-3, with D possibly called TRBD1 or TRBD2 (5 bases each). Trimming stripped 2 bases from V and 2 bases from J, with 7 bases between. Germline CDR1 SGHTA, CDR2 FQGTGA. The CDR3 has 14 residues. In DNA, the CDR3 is TGTGCCAGCAGCTTAGGGGGACCCTACAATGAGCAGTTCTTC. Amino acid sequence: CASSLGGPYNEQFF.

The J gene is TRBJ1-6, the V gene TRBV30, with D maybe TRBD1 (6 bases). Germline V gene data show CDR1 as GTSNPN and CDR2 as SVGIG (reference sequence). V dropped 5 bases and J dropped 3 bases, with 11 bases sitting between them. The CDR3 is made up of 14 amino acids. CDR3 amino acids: CAWAPGHYNSPLHF. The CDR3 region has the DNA TGTGCCTGGGCCCCGGGACACTATAATTCACCCCTCCACTTT.

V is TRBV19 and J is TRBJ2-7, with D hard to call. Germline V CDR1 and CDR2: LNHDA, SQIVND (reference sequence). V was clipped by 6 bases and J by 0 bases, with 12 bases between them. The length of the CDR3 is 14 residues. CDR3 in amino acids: CASRSSPSSYEQYF. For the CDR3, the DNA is TGTGCCAGTAGGTCCAGCCCTTCCTCCTACGAGCAGTACTTC.

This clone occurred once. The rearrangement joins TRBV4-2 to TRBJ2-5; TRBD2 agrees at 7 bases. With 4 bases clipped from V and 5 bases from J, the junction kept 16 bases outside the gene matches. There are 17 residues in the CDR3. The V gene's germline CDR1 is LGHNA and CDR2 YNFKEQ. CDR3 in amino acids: CASSPTWSGMKVETQYF. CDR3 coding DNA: TGTGCCAGCAGCCCAACGTGGAGCGGGATGAAGGTGGAGACCCAGTACTTC.

CDR3 sequence reads: CASKLAGSSYNEQFF. As DNA, the CDR3 is TGTGCCAGCAAACTAGCGGGAAGCTCCTACAATGAGCAGTTCTTC. The rearrangement uses TRBV6-5 and TRBJ2-1, with TRBD2 matching 10 bases. The V and J ends lost 7 bases and 0 bases, in that order; junction bases with no gene match: 3. The CDR3 loop spans 15 amino acids. CDR1 is MNHEY, CDR2 SVGAGI, per germline.

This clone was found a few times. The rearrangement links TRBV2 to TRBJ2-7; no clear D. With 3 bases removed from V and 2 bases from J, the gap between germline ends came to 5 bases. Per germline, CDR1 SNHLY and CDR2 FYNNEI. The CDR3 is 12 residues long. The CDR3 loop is CASSDAAYEQYF. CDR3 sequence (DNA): TGTGCCAGCAGTGATGCTGCCTACGAGCAGTACTTC.

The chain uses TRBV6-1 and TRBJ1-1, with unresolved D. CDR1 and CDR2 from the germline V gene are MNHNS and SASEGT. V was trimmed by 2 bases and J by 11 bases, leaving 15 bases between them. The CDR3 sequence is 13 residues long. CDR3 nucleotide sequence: TGTGCCAGCAGTGAAACCGGAAGGTCGGGGGCTTTCTTT. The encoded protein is CASSETGRSGAFF.